This T cell receptor (beta chain) appears in the sequencing data of a study of Graves' ophthalmopathy and Graves' hyperthyroidism (dated by TCRdb to about 2018). Background on the whole study: Peripheral blood was collected at initial diagnosis, prior to any treatment. To tell Graves' ophthalmopathy apart from Graves' hyperthyroidism, and to predict which patients would progress to ophthalmopathy, the study relied on TCR beta repertoire signatures. In total, 135 blood samples were TCR-sequenced: 40 to 45 ophthalmopathy, some 80 hyperthyroidism and roughly 17 hyperthyroidism-to-ophthalmopathy patients. To explore V-J signatures distinguishing ophthalmopathy from hyperthyroidism, a discovery set of around 100 patients (about 41 ophthalmopathy, some 57 stable hyperthyroidism) was enrolled. An independent validation cohort comprised fewer than 20 hyperthyroidism patients and 15 to 17 patients who later progressed from hyperthyroidism to ophthalmopathy. In roughly six hyperthyroidism patients, T-cell repertoires of thyroid tissue and blood were compared. Following sampling, methimazole starting at 30 mg daily was administered to hyperthyroidism patients, and high-dose intravenous methylprednisolone was administered to ophthalmopathy patients. Study-wide conclusions, independent of this receptor: Ophthalmopathy was separated from stable hyperthyroidism by the 13-signature model with around 88% sensitivity and less than 82% specificity in cross-validation and with 80%/75% in the test set. Most of the expanded thyroid clonotypes with a frequency above 0.001 were also detected in blood, and it was suggested that the thyroid immune response may be reflected by blood repertoires. In validation, the model predicted ophthalmopathy progression with over 60% sensitivity and approximately 72% specificity; roughly eleven predicted patients were CT-confirmed with GO in a median of approximately six months. Sample size was not statistically predetermined, and group allocation was not concealed from the investigators.

V loses 6 bases of germline sequence and J loses 4 bases, and the interval between the two ends is 15 bases. The CDR3 goes from the cysteine to the phenylalanine over 14 residues. Only CDR3 DNA is held: 42 bases, read in frame from base 1. From a lookup of the germline V gene, CDR1 and CDR2 are MGHDK and SYGVNS. TCR beta CDR3 regions were amplified from RNA transcripts for repertoire sequencing. The first round was an RT-PCR using HTBI primers with the Qiagen OneStep RT-PCR kit, and this first round was followed by a second-round multiplex PCR, then size selection and purification. Sequencing of the libraries was carried out on an Illumina HiSeq2000 in paired-end mode with 100 bp reads. In the paper's pipeline: SOAPnuke was used for read processing, and reads with adapters, uncalled bases, a mean Phred below 15, or no exact constant-primer or identifier match were discarded. High-quality paired reads were merged with COPE v1.2.5. Clonotypes were defined as unique nucleotide sequences and were aligned to IMGT TRB V, D and J references using MiTCR v1.1. The analysis was limited to V-J combinations with a frequency above 0.0001, which together covered 99% to 99.2% of the repertoires. For each V-J combination, a TCR clonal expansion and chaos score was defined as F50 clonal expansion divided by the chaos observed in the TCRdist matrix. Features were reduced by Welch's t-statistics and random forest to approximately 13 V-J combinations, which fed a naive Bayes classifier. The similarity between thyroid and blood repertoires was quantified using the Morisita-Horn index. TCRdb reworked the public reads: Q25 trimming with fastp, MiXCR clone assembly, productive beta chains retained. Every CDR3 protein is listed once, alongside the most common genes and DNA of its rows. The V and J calls come from TCRdb's annotation, not from the publication. Within this sample are 600,000 to 950,000 distinct CDR3 sequences, with 40% of them counted one time only. The leading ten clones occupy 40% to 45% of the sample.

As to this clonotype: The target of this receptor is not known. No per-base quality is available; no much larger clone lies one base away.

The ophthalmopathy patients had moderately to severely active disease, with a Clinical Activity Score of 3 or higher, a NOSPECS grade of 4 or higher, and a disease duration of less than 3 months. Patients were excluded if they had other autoimmune diseases, uncontrolled infections, pregnancy or lactation. Diagnosis was based on clinical symptoms, serum thyroxine, TRAb, thyroid ultrasound and orbital computed tomography. Ficoll-Paque density gradient centrifugation was used to isolate PBMCs from about 10 ml of fresh peripheral blood. Total RNA was extracted using Trizol reagent, and RNA quality was checked on an Agilent 2100 Bioanalyzer.

Input material: peripheral blood. The receptor chain draws on TRBV25-1 and TRBJ1-2; the D gene remains uncertain. This TCR was sampled from an adult man with Graves' ophthalmopathy. CDR3 protein: CASSPPVATYGYTF. The DNA sequence reads TGTGCCAGCAGCCCCCCCGTTGCGACCTATGGCTACACCTTC.